Presented here are 28 T cell receptor beta chains from one specimen sequenced in a study of read filtering for tumor transcriptome and immune sequencing. This library used approximately 390 ng RNA and molecular barcoded adaptors spanning alpha/delta and beta/gamma chains. TCRdb itself ran the reads through MiXCR, one entry per CDR3 protein. The sample comprises more than 30,000 distinct CDR3 sequences, roughly 13% of which are singletons, and roughly 35% rests with the top ten. Sequenced sample: a population of CD138-negative cells sorted from bone marrow. The receptors were sampled from a donor aged 40 or over with multiple myeloma.

In the case of this clonotype: Just one base apart from a much larger clone, this may be a read error. V usage is TRBV7-6 and J usage is TRBJ2-5; D gene ambiguous. The CDR3 covers 12 residues. CDR1 is SGHVS and CDR2 is FNYEAQ in the germline V gene. V lost 3 bases and J 4 bases, leaving 6 bases between the germline ends. The CDR3 DNA reads as TGTGCCAGCAGCTTCGATATAGAGACCCAGTACTTC. Translating it yields CASSFDIETQYF. Together with reference TRBV7-6 and TRBJ2-5, the CDR3 gives the full variable domain: GAGVSQSPRYKVTKRGQDVALRCDPISGHVSLYWYRQALGQGPEFLTYFNYEAQQDKSGLPNDRFSAERPEGSISTLTIQRTEQRDSAMYRCASSFDIETQYFGPGTRLLVL.

This clonotype was counted at least ten times. V gene TRBV30 combines with J gene TRBJ1-1; D gene uncertain. CDR1 is GTSNPN, CDR2 SVGIG, per germline (reference sequence). CDR3 length: 12 amino acids. V gave up 1 base and J gave up 0 bases, with 3 bases separating them. CDR3 sequence (DNA): TGTGCCTGGAGTGGGATGAACACTGAAGCTTTCTTT. This gives the protein CAWSGMNTEAFF.

A few counts support this clonotype. The conserved closing phenylalanine or tryptophan is absent in this CDR3, likely reflecting a read error. The DNA is left out, because the CDR3 cannot be placed on it with certainty; the CDR3 is given as TCRdb lists it. This chain joins TRBV28 and TRBJ2-7. Germline V gene data show CDR1 as MDHEN and CDR2 as SYDVKM. The CDR3 has 13 residues if both end residues are counted. This CDR3 reads CASSSRGWIRRYS.

In its sample, this clonotype was seen many times. V usage is TRBV20-1 and J usage is TRBJ1-6; TRBD1 matches at 8 bases. The germline CDR1 and CDR2 sequences are DFQATT and SNEGSKA (reference sequence). J lost 8 bases, V lost 4 bases, and 7 bases had no gene match. The CDR3 runs to 14 residues. CDR3 protein: CSATWTGSDSPLHF. Here the CDR3 DNA reads TGCAGTGCTACCTGGACAGGGAGCGATTCACCCCTCCACTTT.

This clonotype was picked up many times. The rearrangement uses TRBV10-2 and TRBJ2-1; D possibly uses TRBD1 or TRBD2 (5 bases each). Germline V gives CDR1 WSHSY, CDR2 SAAADI. The CDR3 spans 14 residues. V was cut by 5 bases and J by 2 bases, with 10 bases left in between. CDR3 protein: CASSLGRAYNEQFF. In DNA, the CDR3 is TGCGCCAGCAGTCTGGGGCGGGCCTACAATGAGCAGTTCTTC.

In its sample, this clonotype was seen many times. This chain uses TRBV5-1 with TRBJ2-3; TRBD2 is a possible D gene (7 bases). Looked up from germline, CDR1 is SGHRS and CDR2 is YFSETQ. Trimming shortened V by 7 bases and J by 3 bases, and 18 bases separated the two germline ends. The CDR3 length is 15 residues. The CDR3 region is CASAGEGGITDTQYF. The DNA of the CDR3 is TGCGCCAGCGCCGGGGAGGGGGGTATAACAGATACGCAGTATTTT.

Many counts were recorded for this clonotype. The chain uses TRBV7-2 and TRBJ2-3; tentative D call: TRBD1 (5 bases). Trimming shortened V by 1 base and J by 6 bases, and 11 bases separated the two germline ends. Germline CDR1 and CDR2: SGHTA and FQGNSA. This CDR3 has 14 residues. The CDR3 sequence is CASSLGRVPDTQYF. The CDR3 nucleotides are TGTGCCAGCAGCTTAGGCAGGGTCCCCGATACGCAGTATTTT. The entire variable domain, with the rest obtained from reference TRBV7-2 and TRBJ2-3, is as follows: GAGVSQSPSNKVTEKGKDVELRCDPISGHTALYWYRQSLGQGLEFLIYFQGNSAPDKSGLPSDRFSAERTGGSVSTLTIQRTQQEDSAVYLCASSLGRVPDTQYFGPGTRLTVL.

The sample holds many counts of this clonotype. This clone may be a read error of a much larger clone one base away. Without the conserved terminal phenylalanine or tryptophan, this CDR3 likely stems from a read error. The chain recombines TRBV11-2 with TRBJ2-1; possibly TRBD1 or TRBD2 for D (5 bases each). Between the trimmed V and J ends, which lost 3 bases and 4 bases, there was a span of 10 bases. CDR1 and CDR2 (germline): SGHAT, FQNNGV. CDR3 length: 14 residues. The CDR3 DNA reads as TGTGCCAGCAGCTTTGGGACCAAATACAATGAGCAGTTCCTC. Amino acid sequence: CASSFGTKYNEQFL.

The table lists this clonotype with many counts. This chain links TRBV7-9 with TRBJ2-3; TRBD2 might be the D (5 bases). The V and J ends lost 1 base and 4 bases respectively, with 9 bases between them. The CDR3 extends over 14 amino acids. In germline, CDR1 is SEHNR, CDR2 FQNEAQ (reference sequence). CDR3 sequence reads: CASSLDPEADTQYF. CDR3 sequence (DNA): TGTGCCAGCAGCTTAGATCCGGAGGCAGATACGCAGTATTTT.

Of note for this clonotype: An end of the junction differs from the germline gene, which may be a read error. The gene calls are TRBV5-1 and TRBJ2-7; 7 positions agree with TRBD1. The CDR3 extends over 16 amino acids. CDR1 SGHRS and CDR2 YFSETQ come from the germline V gene. The CDR3 protein is CASSLGGTETSYGQYF. The CDR3 DNA follows: TGCGCCAGCAGCTTGGGTGGGACAGAGACTTCCTACGGGCAGTACTTC.

This clonotype was seen ten or more times. The chain uses TRBV12-3 or TRBV12-4 and TRBJ2-5, with TRBD1 matching 10 bases. Losses at the gene ends were 6 bases for V and 5 bases for J; bases not matched to a gene: 9. The CDR3 runs 15 residues. The CDR3 DNA reads as TGTGCCAGCAGCCTTCAGACAGGGGGCCGGGAGACCCAGTACTTC. Translated: CASSLQTGGRETQYF.

This clonotype was observed at least ten times. V usage is TRBV5-1 and J usage is TRBJ2-7, with 8 bases fitting TRBD1. V gave up 2 bases and J gave up 1 base; unmatched junction bases: 5. Germline CDR1 SGHRS, CDR2 YFSETQ. CDR3 length: 15 residues. The CDR3 region has the DNA TGCGCCAGCAGCTTTGGGGGGACAGGATCCTACGAGCAGTACTTC. This sequence encodes CASSFGGTGSYEQYF.

This clonotype occurred a few times. The chain uses TRBV5-1 and TRBJ1-2; TRBD1 matches 7 bases. V was clipped by 0 bases and J by 4 bases; unmatched bases: 3. The CDR3 contains 14 residues. CDR1 and CDR2 (germline): SGHRS, YFSETQ. CDR3 sequence reads: CASSLDQGVYGYTF. The CDR3 nucleotides are TGCGCCAGCAGCTTGGACCAGGGGGTCTATGGCTACACCTTC.

Turning to this clonotype: Given a much more abundant clone one base away, this may be a read error. The chain has TRBV7-9 and TRBJ2-1; D remains ambiguous. The CDR3 spans 13 residues. Germline values: CDR1 SEHNR, CDR2 FQNEAQ (reference sequence). CDR3 nucleotides: TGTGCCAGCGGCTTAGAACGGATGAATGAGCAGTTCTTC. Protein: CASGLERMNEQFF.

This sequence joins TRBV3-1 and TRBJ2-2; D uncertain. V was shortened by 8 bases and J by 7 bases, with 11 bases between the two germline ends. The CDR3 runs to 12 residues. Germline V gives CDR1 LGHDT, CDR2 YNNKEL (reference sequence). The CDR3 here is CASGKSRGELFF. CDR3 in DNA: TGTGCCAGCGGAAAATCTCGCGGGGAGCTGTTTTTT.

This clonotype was observed at least ten times. The chain recombines TRBV7-3 with TRBJ1-1; D might be TRBD1 (6 bases). V was trimmed by 2 bases and J by 4 bases, leaving 14 bases between them. The CDR3 totals 15 residues. CDR1 and CDR2 (germline): SGHTA, FQGTGA. Here the CDR3 reads CASSLRPGDPTEAFF. The CDR3, as DNA: TGTGCCAGCAGCTTACGACCAGGGGATCCCACTGAAGCTTTCTTT. Supplemented by reference TRBV7-3 and TRBJ1-1, the full variable domain reads GAGVSQTPSNKVTEKGKYVELRCDPISGHTALYWYRQSLGQGPEFLIYFQGTGAADDSGLPNDRFFAVRPEGSVSTLKIQRTERGDSAVYLCASSLRPGDPTEAFFGQGTRLTVV.

This clonotype was seen a few times. A far larger clone is one base from this, pointing to a likely read error. This chain links TRBV11-2 with TRBJ2-1; no definite D call. Germline-derived CDR1 and CDR2 are SGHAT and FQNNGV. The V end lost 0 bases, the J end lost 10 bases, and 10 bases lay between the germline ends. The CDR3 spans 13 residues. The CDR3 here is CASSLEGLGEQFF. CDR3 DNA sequence: TGTGCCAGCAGCTTAGAGGGATTGGGCGAGCAGTTCTTC.

About this clonotype itself: A read error is likely here: a far larger clone is one base away. This is likely a read error, given that the CDR3 carries no conserved phenylalanine or tryptophan at its end. The chain's CDR3 is CASSSSDSAYNEQFS. CDR3 bases: TGTGCCAGCAGCTCCTCGGACAGTGCCTACAATGAGCAGTTCTCC. The rearrangement joins TRBV7-7 to TRBJ2-1; TRBD1 is a possible D gene (6 bases). In germline, CDR1 is SSHAT, CDR2 FNYEAQ (reference sequence). Trimming left V 4 bases short and J 2 bases short, with 12 bases between. The CDR3 spans 15 residues.

This clonotype was counted once. The gene calls are TRBV20-1 and TRBJ2-6, with D unresolved. The length of the CDR3 is 13 residues. The V gene's germline CDR1 is DFQATT and CDR2 SNEGSKA (reference sequence). V was cut by 6 bases and J by 0 bases, with 6 bases left in between. As DNA, the CDR3 is TGCAGTGCGATGATCTCTGGGGCCAACGTCCTGACTTTC. Translating gives CSAMISGANVLTF.

To note about this clonotype: Being one base from a much bigger clone, this may be a read error. The chain joins TRBV7-9 to TRBJ1-4; D is unclear. V lost 5 bases and J lost 8, with 15 bases in between. The CDR3 sequence is 14 residues long. Germline CDR1 reads SEHNR; CDR2 reads FQNEAQ (reference sequence). The chain's CDR3 is CASSPGTGGEKLFF. The CDR3 region has the DNA TGTGCCAGCAGCCCCGGCACCGGCGGGGAAAAACTGTTTTTT.

This clonotype came up many times. The J gene is TRBJ2-5, the V gene TRBV20-1, with 7 bases fitting TRBD1. The CDR3 is 14 residues long. From germline, CDR1 is DFQATT and CDR2 SNEGSKA (reference sequence). Trimming removed 3 bases from V and 4 bases from J; junction bases left unmatched: 8. The CDR3 is CSARELGQRETQYF. The CDR3 nucleotides read TGCAGTGCTAGGGAGCTGGGACAGAGAGAGACCCAGTACTTC.

Concerning this clonotype: A single base separates this from a much larger clone, so it may be a read error. The rearrangement links TRBV4-2 to TRBJ1-1; TRBD1 might be the D (6 bases). Germline CDR1 LGHNA, CDR2 YNFKEQ. The CDR3 length is 14 residues. CDR3 nucleotide sequence: TGTGCCAGCAGCCGGACAGCTGACAACACTGAAGCTGTCTTT. It translates to CASSRTADNTEAVF.

V is TRBV28 and J is TRBJ2-5, with a possible D match to TRBD1 (6 bases). Deletions cut 2 bases from V and 4 bases from J, with 17 bases between. This CDR3 contains 16 residues. Germline V gene lookup returns CDR1 MDHEN and CDR2 SYDVKM. This chain's CDR3 is CASSLIGRGGGETQYF. The CDR3 DNA reads as TGTGCCAGCAGTTTAATTGGCAGGGGTGGAGGAGAGACCCAGTACTTC.

This clonotype appeared many times. The rearrangement joins TRBV29-1 to TRBJ2-7, with D perhaps matching TRBD1 or TRBD2 (5 bases each). In germline, CDR1 is SQVTM, CDR2 ANQGSEA. Trimming shortened V by 4 bases and J by 6 bases, and 13 bases separated the two germline ends. This CDR3 has 12 amino acids. The CDR3 DNA follows: TGCAGCGTTGGGCCGTCGGGGCGCGAGCAGTACTTC. Residues: CSVGPSGREQYF.

This clonotype was seen many times. The chain joins TRBV14 to TRBJ2-2, with D tentatively TRBD2 (6 bases). This CDR3 is built from 15 residues. Germline assignment: CDR1 SGHDN and CDR2 FVKESK. Trimming removed 1 base at V and 5 bases at J, with 11 bases between. The CDR3 nucleotides are TGTGCCAGCAGCCAAGTACGCGCGGGGACCGGGGAGCTGTTTTTT. It encodes CASSQVRAGTGELFF.

This clonotype was seen a handful of times. This rearrangement joins TRBV19 to TRBJ1-1; tentative D call: TRBD1 (5 bases). This CDR3 comprises 15 residues. The germline V gene encodes CDR1 LNHDA and CDR2 SQIVND (reference sequence). The V gene lost 3 bases and the J gene lost 1 base, with 12 bases spanning the gap. Here the CDR3 DNA reads TGTGCCAGTAGTATTGACTCCGGGGCGAACACTGAAGCTTTCTTT. This sequence encodes CASSIDSGANTEAFF. Full variable domain (remainder filled in from reference TRBV19 and TRBJ1-1): DGGITQSPKYLFRKEGQNVTLSCEQNLNHDAMYWYRQDPGQGLRLIYYSQIVNDFQKGDIAEGYSVSREKKESFPLTVTSAQKNPTAFYLCASSIDSGANTEAFFGQGTRLTVV.

There are many counts of this clonotype. This rearrangement joins TRBV12-3 or TRBV12-4 to TRBJ1-5; D may be TRBD1 (6 bases). V was clipped by 6 bases and J by 0 bases, with 12 bases between them. This CDR3 contains 15 residues. In DNA, the CDR3 is TGTGCCAGCAGCTCTGGGGGACATAGCAATCAGCCCCAGCATTTT. Encoded protein: CASSSGGHSNQPQHF.

This clonotype was observed at least ten times. This chain joins TRBV20-1 and TRBJ2-7; 7 positions match TRBD2. Trimming at V came to 0 bases and at J to 4 bases, leaving 12 bases not matched to a gene. This CDR3 comprises 16 residues. CDR1 and CDR2 from the germline V gene are DFQATT and SNEGSKA (reference sequence). CDR3 sequence: CSARDPAAGETYEQYF. The CDR3 DNA reads TGCAGTGCTAGAGATCCGGCTGCGGGAGAAACATACGAGCAGTACTTC.